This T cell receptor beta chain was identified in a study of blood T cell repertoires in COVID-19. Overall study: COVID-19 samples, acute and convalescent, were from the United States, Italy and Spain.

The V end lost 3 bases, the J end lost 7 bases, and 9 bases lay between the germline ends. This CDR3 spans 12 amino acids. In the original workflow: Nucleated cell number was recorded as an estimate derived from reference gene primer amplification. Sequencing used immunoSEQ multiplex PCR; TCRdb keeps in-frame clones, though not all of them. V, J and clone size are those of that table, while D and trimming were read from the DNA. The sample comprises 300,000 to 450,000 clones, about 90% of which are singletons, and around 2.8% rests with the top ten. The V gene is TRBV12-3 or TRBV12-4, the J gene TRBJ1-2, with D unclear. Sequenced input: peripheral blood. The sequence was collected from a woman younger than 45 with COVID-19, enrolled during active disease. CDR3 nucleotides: TGTGCCAGCAGTTTGTCTGGGAGTGGCTACACCTTC. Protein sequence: CASSLSGSGYTF.